Reported below is one TCR beta chain. TCRdb reprocessed the RT-PCR reads with MiXCR, giving one entry per CDR3 protein. The sample carries more than 550,000 distinct CDR3 sequences, around 14% recorded once. The CDR3 is 17 amino acids. V trimming: 2 bases; J trimming: 5 bases; junction bases outside the gene matches: 14. The TCR sequence derives from a female donor in good health, serving as a healthy control. Sequencing was carried out using memory CD4+ T cells from blood. The chain combines TRBV12-3 or TRBV12-4 with TRBJ2-5; TRBD2 matches 7 bases. The CDR3 nucleotides are TGTGCCAGCAGTTTAATCCGCGGGAGTTTTGTGTCGGAGACCCAGTACTTC. Amino acid sequence: CASSLIRGSFVSETQYF.